These 8 T cell receptor beta chains were sequenced from one sample in a study of OX40 agonist ivuxolimab in advanced cancers. The assay was immunoSEQ multiplex PCR, and TCRdb's table has in-frame clones only and misses some. The sample lists about 19,000 clones; 65% to 85% were seen once. Sequencing was performed on CD4+ or CD8+ T cells sorted from blood, taken in a trial of the OX40 agonist ivuxolimab. All receptors come from an adult with an advanced solid tumor such as melanoma, head and neck, liver or kidney cancer.

The CDR3: CASSHGYEQYF. CDR3 DNA: TGTGCCAGCAGCCATGGGTACGAGCAGTACTTC. V usage is TRBV16 and J usage is TRBJ2-7; D gene ambiguous. CDR1 is KGHSY, CDR2 FQNENV, per germline. Trimming removed 3 bases from V and 4 bases from J, with 4 bases in between. The CDR3 length is 11 residues.

V usage is TRBV6-1 and J usage is TRBJ2-2; 9 nucleotides agree with TRBD2. The CDR3 is made up of 16 amino acids. Per the germline V gene, CDR1 is MNHNS and CDR2 is SASEGT. Losses at the gene ends were 3 bases for V and 5 bases for J; bases not matched to a gene: 7. This CDR3 reads CASSDTGTSLTGELFF. As DNA, the CDR3 is TGTGCCAGCAGTGACACCGGGACTAGCTTGACCGGGGAGCTGTTTTTT.

The CDR3 nucleotides read TGTGCCAGCAGCGAGGACAGATTTACCTACGAGCAGTACTTC. Its protein product is CASSEDRFTYEQYF. This sequence joins TRBV2 and TRBJ2-7, with D tentatively TRBD1 (6 bases). Trimming stripped 6 bases from V and 2 bases from J, with 14 bases between. Germline CDR1 is SNHLY and CDR2 is FYNNEI. The CDR3 has 14 amino acids.

In its sample, this clone ranks as large (0.1 to 1%). The rearrangement links TRBV15 to TRBJ1-2; a weak D match, TRBD1 (6 bases). CDR1 and CDR2 from the germline V gene are LNHNV and YYDKDF (reference sequence). Trimming removed 2 bases at V and 2 bases at J, with 15 bases between. CDR3 size: 16 residues. CDR3 protein: CATSRPDSLLNYGYTF. CDR3 DNA sequence: TGTGCCACCAGCAGACCGGACAGCCTGTTAAACTATGGCTACACCTTC.

The gene calls are TRBV29-1 and TRBJ2-1; unclear D gene. V was trimmed by 5 bases and J by 0 bases, leaving 8 bases between them. Germline V lookup: CDR1 SQVTM, CDR2 ANQGSEA. The CDR3 extends over 13 amino acids. CDR3 coding DNA: TGCAGCGTTTTACAGCGCTCCTACAATGAGCAGTTCTTC. It is translated as CSVLQRSYNEQFF.

This sequence joins TRBV7-9 and TRBJ1-5, with unresolved D. The CDR3 has 15 residues. The germline CDR1 and CDR2 sequences are SEHNR and FQNEAQ (reference sequence). V was trimmed by 1 base and J by 3 bases, leaving 10 bases between them. The CDR3 loop is CASSLEGPTNQPQHF. CDR3 DNA: TGTGCCAGCAGCTTAGAGGGTCCAACCAATCAGCCCCAGCATTTT.

J is TRBJ2-2 and V is TRBV7-3; the match to TRBD1 covers 7 bases. Looked up from germline, CDR1 is SGHTA and CDR2 is FQGTGA. The junction had 2 bases not matched to a gene; V was cut back by 2 bases and J by 2 bases. The CDR3 sequence is 15 residues long. Here the CDR3 reads CASSLGDRNTGELFF. Here the CDR3 DNA reads TGTGCCAGCAGCTTAGGGGACAGAAACACCGGGGAGCTGTTTTTT.

The rearrangement joins TRBV4-1 to TRBJ2-4; 8 bases are a match to TRBD1. CDR3 length: 17 residues. The V gene end was trimmed by 0 bases and the J gene end by 2 bases; junction bases not matched to a gene: 6. Germline V gives CDR1 MGHRA, CDR2 YSYEKL. CDR3 loop: CASSQEENRGTKNIQYF. The CDR3, as DNA: TGCGCCAGCAGCCAAGAAGAGAACAGGGGGACCAAAAACATTCAGTACTTC.